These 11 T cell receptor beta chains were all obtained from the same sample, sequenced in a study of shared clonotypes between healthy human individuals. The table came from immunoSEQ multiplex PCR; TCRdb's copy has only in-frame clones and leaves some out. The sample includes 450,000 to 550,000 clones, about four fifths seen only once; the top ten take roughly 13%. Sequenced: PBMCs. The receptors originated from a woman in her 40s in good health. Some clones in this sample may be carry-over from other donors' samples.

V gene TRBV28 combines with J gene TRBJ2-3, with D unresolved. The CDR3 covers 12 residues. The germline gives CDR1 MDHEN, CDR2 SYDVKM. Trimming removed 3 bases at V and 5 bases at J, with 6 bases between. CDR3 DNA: TGTGCCAGCAGTTTCGTCGTAGATACGCAGTATTTT. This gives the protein CASSFVVDTQYF.

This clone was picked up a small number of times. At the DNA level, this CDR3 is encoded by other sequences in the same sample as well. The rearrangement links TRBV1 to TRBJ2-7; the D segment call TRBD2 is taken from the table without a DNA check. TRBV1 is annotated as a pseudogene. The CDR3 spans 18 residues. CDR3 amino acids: CTSSQDLVTSASSYEQYF. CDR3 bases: TGCACCAGCAGCCAAGATCTTGTGACTAGCGCGAGCTCCTACGAGCAGTACTTC.

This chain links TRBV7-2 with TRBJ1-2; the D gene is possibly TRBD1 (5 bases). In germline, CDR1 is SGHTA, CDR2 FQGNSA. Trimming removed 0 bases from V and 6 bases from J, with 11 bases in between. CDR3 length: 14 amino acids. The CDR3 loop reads CASSLAGREDGYTF. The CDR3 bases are TGTGCCAGCAGCTTAGCGGGCAGGGAAGATGGCTACACCTTC.

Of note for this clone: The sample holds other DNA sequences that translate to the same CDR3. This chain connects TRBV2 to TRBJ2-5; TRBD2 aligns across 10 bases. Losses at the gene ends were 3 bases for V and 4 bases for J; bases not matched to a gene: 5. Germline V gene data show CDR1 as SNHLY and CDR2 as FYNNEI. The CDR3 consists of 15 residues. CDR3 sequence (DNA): TGTGCCAGCAGTGACGGGCTAGCGGGAGTAGAGACCCAGTACTTC. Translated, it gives CASSDGLAGVETQYF.

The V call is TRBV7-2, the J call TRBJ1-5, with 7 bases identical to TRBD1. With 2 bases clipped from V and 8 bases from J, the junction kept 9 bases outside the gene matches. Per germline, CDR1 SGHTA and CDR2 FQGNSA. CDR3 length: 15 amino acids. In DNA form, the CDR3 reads TGTGCCAGCAGCTTAACAGGGGCGGGGACCAAGCCCCAGCATTTT. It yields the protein CASSLTGAGTKPQHF.

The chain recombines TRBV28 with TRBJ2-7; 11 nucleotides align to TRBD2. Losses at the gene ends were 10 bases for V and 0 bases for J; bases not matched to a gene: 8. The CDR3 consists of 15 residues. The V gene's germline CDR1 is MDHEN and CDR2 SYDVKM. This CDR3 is CATFSSGRNSYEQYF. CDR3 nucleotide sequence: TGTGCCACCTTCTCTAGCGGGAGGAACTCCTACGAGCAGTACTTC.

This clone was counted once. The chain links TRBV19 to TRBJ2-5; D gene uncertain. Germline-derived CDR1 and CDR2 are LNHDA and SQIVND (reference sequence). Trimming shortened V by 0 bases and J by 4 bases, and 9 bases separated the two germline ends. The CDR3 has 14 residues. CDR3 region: CASSIEGRSETQYF. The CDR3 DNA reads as TGTGCCAGTAGTATAGAAGGTAGATCAGAGACCCAGTACTTC.

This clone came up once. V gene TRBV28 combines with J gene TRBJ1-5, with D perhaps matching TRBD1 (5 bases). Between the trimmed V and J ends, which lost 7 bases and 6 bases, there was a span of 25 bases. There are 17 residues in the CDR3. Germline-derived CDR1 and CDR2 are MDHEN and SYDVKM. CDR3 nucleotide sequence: TGTGCCAGCAAGCCTCAGGTACGGGTTCGGGGCGGTCAGCCCCAGCATTTT. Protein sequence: CASKPQVRVRGGQPQHF.

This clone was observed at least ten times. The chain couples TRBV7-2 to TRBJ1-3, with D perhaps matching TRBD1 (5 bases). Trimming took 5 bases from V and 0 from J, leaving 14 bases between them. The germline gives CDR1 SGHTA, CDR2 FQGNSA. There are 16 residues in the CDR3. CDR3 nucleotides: TGTGCCAGCAGCCCCCGGGGGGGAAACTCTGGAAACACCATATATTTT. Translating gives CASSPRGGNSGNTIYF.

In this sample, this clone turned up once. CDR3 region: CASSLISGRSAYEQYF. The CDR3 DNA follows: TGTGCCAGCAGCTTGATCAGCGGGAGGAGTGCCTACGAGCAGTACTTC. This rearrangement joins TRBV7-2 to TRBJ2-7; TRBD2 matches at 9 bases. Looked up from germline, CDR1 is SGHTA and CDR2 is FQGNSA. The CDR3 covers 16 residues. J was trimmed by 2 bases and V by 3 bases; bases with no gene match: 8.

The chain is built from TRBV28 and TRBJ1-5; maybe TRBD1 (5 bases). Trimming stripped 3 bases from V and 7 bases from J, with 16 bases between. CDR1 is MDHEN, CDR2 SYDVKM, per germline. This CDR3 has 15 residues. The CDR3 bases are TGTGCCAGCAGTTTGGGAGGAGGGGCTGGGCAGCCCCAGCATTTT. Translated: CASSLGGGAGQPQHF.